This T cell receptor (beta chain) comes out of a study of blood T cell repertoires in COVID-19. Study details: The United States, Italy and Spain supplied acute and convalescent COVID-19 samples. Sample material is recorded as cDNA or gDNA derived from T cells, B-cell-depleted T cells, or PBMCs.

As originally analysed: Amplification of reference gene primers provided the estimated nucleated cell counts. The table came from immunoSEQ multiplex PCR; TCRdb's copy has only in-frame clones and leaves some out. V, J and clone size reflect that table, while D and trimming were determined from the DNA. The repertoire has some 150,000 clones, approximately 80% of them found once; the top ten carry about 2%. Unmatched junction bases numbered 3, after V lost 0 bases and J lost 7 bases. Germline V gene lookup returns CDR1 SGHRS and CDR2 YFSETQ. CDR3 length equals 15 residues. The sequencing sample was made of peripheral blood. The V and J genes are TRBV5-1 and TRBJ2-1, with 11 bases aligning to TRBD2. This TCR was sampled from a man between 65 and 85 years old with acute or convalescent COVID-19. The CDR3 sequence: CASSLASGRKNEQFF. The CDR3 coding sequence is TGCGCCAGCAGCTTGGCTAGCGGGAGGAAGAATGAGCAGTTCTTC.